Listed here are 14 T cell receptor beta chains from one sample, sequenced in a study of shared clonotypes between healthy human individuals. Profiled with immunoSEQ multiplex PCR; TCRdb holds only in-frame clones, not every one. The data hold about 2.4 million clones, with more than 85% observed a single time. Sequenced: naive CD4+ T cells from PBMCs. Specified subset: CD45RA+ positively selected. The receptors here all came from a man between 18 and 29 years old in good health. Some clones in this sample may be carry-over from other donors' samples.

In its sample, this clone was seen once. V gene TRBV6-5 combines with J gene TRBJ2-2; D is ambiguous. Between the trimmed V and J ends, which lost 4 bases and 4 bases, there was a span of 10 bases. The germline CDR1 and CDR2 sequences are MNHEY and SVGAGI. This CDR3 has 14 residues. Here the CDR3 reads CASSWRHSTGELFF. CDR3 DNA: TGTGCCAGCAGTTGGCGTCATAGCACCGGGGAGCTGTTTTTT.

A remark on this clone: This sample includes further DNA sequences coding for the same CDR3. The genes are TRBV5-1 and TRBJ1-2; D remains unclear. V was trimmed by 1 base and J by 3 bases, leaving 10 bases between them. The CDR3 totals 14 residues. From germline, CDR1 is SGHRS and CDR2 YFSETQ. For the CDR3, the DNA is TGCGCCAGCAGCTTGTCAGGCGGGGACTATGGCTACACCTTC. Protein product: CASSLSGGDYGYTF. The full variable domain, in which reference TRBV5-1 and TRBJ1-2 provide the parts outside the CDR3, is KAGVTQTPRYLIKTRGQQVTLSCSPISGHRSVSWYQQTPGQGLQFLFEYFSETQRNKGNFPGRFSGRQFSNSRSEMNVSTLELGDSALYLCASSLSGGDYGYTFGSGTRLTVV.

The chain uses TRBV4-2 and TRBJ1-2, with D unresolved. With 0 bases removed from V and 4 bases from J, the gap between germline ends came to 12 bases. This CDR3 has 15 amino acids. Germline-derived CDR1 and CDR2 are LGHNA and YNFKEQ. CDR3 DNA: TGTGCCAGCAGCCAAGATCTTATCAAGATCTATGGCTACACCTTC. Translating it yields CASSQDLIKIYGYTF.

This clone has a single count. The CDR3 DNA is TGTGCCAGCAGCCCTCGGGGACAGTCACCCTACGAGCAGTACTTC. Its translation: CASSPRGQSPYEQYF. This chain uses TRBV5-4 with TRBJ2-7; 7 bases fit TRBD1. The germline V gene encodes CDR1 SGHNT and CDR2 YYREEE (reference sequence). V shed 4 bases, J shed 2 bases, and the junction held 9 bases outside the gene matches. CDR3 length: 15 residues.

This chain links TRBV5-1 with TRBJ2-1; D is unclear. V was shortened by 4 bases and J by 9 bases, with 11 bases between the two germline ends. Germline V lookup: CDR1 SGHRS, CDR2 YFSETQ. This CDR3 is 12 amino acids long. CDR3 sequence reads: CASSPDAGEQFF. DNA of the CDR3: TGCGCCAGCAGCCCCGATGCTGGTGAGCAGTTCTTC.

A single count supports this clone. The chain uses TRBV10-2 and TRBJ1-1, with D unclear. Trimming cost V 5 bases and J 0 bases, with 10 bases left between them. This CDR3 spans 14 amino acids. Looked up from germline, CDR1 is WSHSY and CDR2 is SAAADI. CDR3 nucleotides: TGCGCCAGCAGTCCAACAGTCATGAACACTGAAGCTTTCTTT. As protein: CASSPTVMNTEAFF.

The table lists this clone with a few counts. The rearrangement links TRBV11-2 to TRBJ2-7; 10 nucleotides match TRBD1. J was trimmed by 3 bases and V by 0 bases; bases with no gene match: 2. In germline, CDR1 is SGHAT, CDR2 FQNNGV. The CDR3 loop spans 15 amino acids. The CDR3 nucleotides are TGTGCCAGCAGCTTAGAGCGGACAGGGGGCTACGAGCAGTACTTC. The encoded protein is CASSLERTGGYEQYF.

Written as DNA, the CDR3 is TGTGCCACCAATCAGGGAGCCACCGGGGAGCTGTTTTTT. Its protein product is CATNQGATGELFF. The V gene is TRBV6-5, the J gene TRBJ2-2; D may correspond to TRBD1 or TRBD2 (5 bases each). Germline V lookup: CDR1 MNHEY, CDR2 SVGAGI. The CDR3 length is 13 residues. The V end lost 10 bases, the J end lost 4 bases, and 13 bases lay between the germline ends.

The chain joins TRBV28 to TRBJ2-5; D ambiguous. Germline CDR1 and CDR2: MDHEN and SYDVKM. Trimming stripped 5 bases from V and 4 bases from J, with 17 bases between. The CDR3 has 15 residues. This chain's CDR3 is CASSALGRMGETQYF. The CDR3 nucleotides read TGTGCCAGCAGTGCCTTAGGGCGGATGGGAGAGACCCAGTACTTC. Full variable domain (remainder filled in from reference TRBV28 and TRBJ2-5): DVKVTQSSRYLVKRTGEKVFLECVQDMDHENMFWYRQDPGLGLRLIYFSYDVKMKEKGDIPEGYSVSREKKERFSLILESASTNQTSMYLCASSALGRMGETQYFGPGTRLLVL.

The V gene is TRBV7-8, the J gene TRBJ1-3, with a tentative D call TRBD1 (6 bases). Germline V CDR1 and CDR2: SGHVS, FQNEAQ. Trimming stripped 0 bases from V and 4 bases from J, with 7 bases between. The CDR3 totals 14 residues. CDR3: CASSLAQGGNTIYF. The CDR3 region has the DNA TGTGCCAGCAGCTTAGCACAGGGAGGAAACACCATATATTTT.

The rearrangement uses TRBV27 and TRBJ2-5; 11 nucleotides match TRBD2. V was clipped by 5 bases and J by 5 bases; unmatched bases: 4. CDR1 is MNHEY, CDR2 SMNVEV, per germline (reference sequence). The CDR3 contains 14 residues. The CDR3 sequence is CASSPGTSGETQYF. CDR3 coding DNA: TGTGCCAGCAGTCCCGGGACTAGCGGTGAGACCCAGTACTTC.

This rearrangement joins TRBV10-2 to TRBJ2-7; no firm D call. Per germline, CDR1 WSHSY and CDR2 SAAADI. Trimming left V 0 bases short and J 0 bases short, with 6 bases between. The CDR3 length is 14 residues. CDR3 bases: TGCGCCAGCAGTGAGTCGAGCCGCTCCTACGAGCAGTACTTC. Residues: CASSESSRSYEQYF.

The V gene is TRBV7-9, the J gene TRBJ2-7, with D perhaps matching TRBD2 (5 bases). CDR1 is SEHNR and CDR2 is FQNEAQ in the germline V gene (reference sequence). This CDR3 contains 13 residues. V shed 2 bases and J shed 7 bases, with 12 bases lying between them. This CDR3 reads CASSLLRGEEQYF. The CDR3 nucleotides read TGTGCCAGCAGCTTATTACGGGGAGAGGAGCAGTACTTC. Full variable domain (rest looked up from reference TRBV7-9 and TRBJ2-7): DTGVSQNPRHKITKRGQNVTFRCDPISEHNRLYWYRQTLGQGPEFLTYFQNEAQLEKSRLLSDRFSAERPKGSFSTLEIQRTEQGDSAMYLCASSLLRGEEQYFGPGTRLTVT.

The CDR3 DNA reads as TGCGCCAGCCCATCTCGGCTCTACGAGCAGTACTTC. Residues: CASPSRLYEQYF. This sequence joins TRBV23-1 and TRBJ2-7, with D hard to call. TRBV23-1 is classed as an ORF, of uncertain function. The length of the CDR3 is 12 residues. V was pared by 8 bases and J by 3 bases, with 11 bases between.